This passage covers 24 T cell receptor beta chains from one sample sequenced in a study of cytomegalovirus exposure and HLA in healthy donors. With 60 Vbeta and 13 Jbeta primers, the PCR was carried out. The table came from immunoSEQ multiplex PCR; TCRdb's copy has only in-frame clones and leaves some out. The sample gives approximately 140,000 clones, about four fifths of which show up once; 2% to 2.5% is in the top ten. The sequenced material came from PBMCs. These receptors were taken from a man aged 30 to 39 in good health and CMV-seronegative.

This CDR3 reads CASSPLQDHGELFF. CDR3 sequence (DNA): TGTGCCAGCAGTCCATTACAGGACCACGGGGAGCTGTTTTTT. The chain joins TRBV6-5 to TRBJ2-2; tentatively, D is TRBD1 (5 bases). V lost 5 bases, J lost 7 bases, and 14 bases lay in between. Germline V gives CDR1 MNHEY, CDR2 SVGAGI. This CDR3 region has 14 residues.

This clone was picked up one time. The CDR3 DNA reads TGTGCCAGCAGCTTGGCAGGGTTATTGAATGAAAAACTGTTTTTT. Amino acids: CASSLAGLLNEKLFF. The chain links TRBV5-6 to TRBJ1-4; TRBD1 is a possible D gene (5 bases). Between the trimmed V and J ends, which lost 0 bases and 5 bases, there was a span of 11 bases. Germline CDR1 reads SGHDT; CDR2 reads YYEEEE. CDR3 length: 15 amino acids. Together with reference TRBV5-6 and TRBJ1-4, the CDR3 gives the full variable domain: DAGVTQSPTHLIKTRGQQVTLRCSPKSGHDTVSWYQQALGQGPQFIFQYYEEEERQRGNFPDRFSGHQFPNYSSELNVNALLLGDSALYLCASSLAGLLNEKLFFGSGTQLSVL.

The chain links TRBV29-1 to TRBJ2-7; TRBD2 aligns across 7 bases. The CDR3 length is 13 residues. CDR1 SQVTM and CDR2 ANQGSEA come from the germline V gene. V shed 6 bases and J 0 bases; nucleotides not matched to a gene: 5. The CDR3 is CSVTSGNSYEQYF. The DNA for the CDR3 is TGCAGCGTCACAAGCGGGAACTCCTACGAGCAGTACTTC.

This clone showed up many times. The V and J genes are TRBV27 and TRBJ1-5; 7 bases agree with TRBD1. Looked up from germline, CDR1 is MNHEY and CDR2 is SMNVEV (reference sequence). After removal of 5 bases from V and 7 bases from J, the junction contained 8 bases not matched to a gene. The CDR3 runs 14 residues. This CDR3 reads CASSPRQGGQPQHF. The CDR3 nucleotides are TGTGCCAGCAGTCCCAGACAGGGTGGCCAGCCCCAGCATTTT.

The rearrangement uses TRBV12-5 and TRBJ2-1, with TRBD1 as a possible D gene (6 bases). The length of the CDR3 is 18 residues. Trimming cost V 1 base and J 9 bases, with 25 bases left between them. Germline V CDR1 and CDR2: LGHNT, FRNRAP. CDR3 amino acids: CASGLAFTRDTVSGEQFF. The DNA for the CDR3 is TGTGCTAGTGGTTTGGCCTTCACACGGGACACGGTATCTGGTGAGCAGTTCTTC.

This rearrangement joins TRBV14 to TRBJ1-1; TRBD1 agrees at 7 bases. From germline, CDR1 is SGHDN and CDR2 FVKESK. CDR3 length: 15 amino acids. V lost 1 base, J lost 11 bases, and 13 bases stayed unmatched. DNA of the CDR3: TGTGCCAGCAGCCAAGTAGGGGGACAGCCCAAAGGGGCTTTCTTT. Its translation: CASSQVGGQPKGAFF.

This clone came up once. The genes are TRBV19 and TRBJ1-5, with 10 bases matching TRBD1. Germline V CDR1 and CDR2: LNHDA, SQIVND (reference sequence). The CDR3 runs 14 residues. V lost 10 bases and J lost 4; bases outside the gene matches: 7. CDR3 bases: TGTGCCACTAGCGGGACAGGGGCAAATCAGCCCCAGCATTTT. Translation: CATSGTGANQPQHF. Full variable domain (missing parts from reference TRBV19 and TRBJ1-5): DGGITQSPKYLFRKEGQNVTLSCEQNLNHDAMYWYRQDPGQGLRLIYYSQIVNDFQKGDIAEGYSVSREKKESFPLTVTSAQKNPTAFYLCATSGTGANQPQHFGDGTRLSIL.

The chain joins TRBV4-1 to TRBJ1-2; a weak D match, TRBD1 (5 bases). The CDR3 totals 13 residues. V was pared by 3 bases and J by 3 bases, with 8 bases between. Germline V gene sequence: CDR1 MGHRA, CDR2 YSYEKL. The CDR3 sequence: CASSQGPDYGYTF. The CDR3 nucleotides read TGCGCCAGCAGCCAGGGGCCAGACTATGGCTACACCTTC.

The chain employs TRBV2 and TRBJ2-6; D is ambiguous. Germline loops: CDR1 SNHLY, CDR2 FYNNEI. V lost 1 base and J lost 2, with 9 bases in between. The CDR3 runs to 16 residues. DNA of the CDR3: TGTGCCAGCAGTGAAGGGCAGGCAGCTGGGGCCAACGTCCTGACTTTC. This gives the protein CASSEGQAAGANVLTF.

This clone was seen only a few times. V usage is TRBV19 and J usage is TRBJ1-5, with a possible D match to TRBD1 (6 bases). There are 17 residues in the CDR3. Trimming cost V 0 bases and J 4 bases, with 16 bases left between them. CDR1 and CDR2 (germline): LNHDA, SQIVND (reference sequence). CDR3 nucleotide sequence: TGTGCCAGTAGTATAGATCGACGCCTCAGGGGTAATCAGCCCCAGCATTTT. It is translated as CASSIDRRLRGNQPQHF.

This chain links TRBV29-1 with TRBJ2-3, with D possibly matching TRBD2 (6 bases). The length of the CDR3 is 13 residues. Germline V lookup: CDR1 SQVTM, CDR2 ANQGSEA. With 7 bases removed from V and 3 bases from J, the gap between germline ends came to 14 bases. The CDR3 bases are TGCAGCGCGACCCCGGGAGCGACAGATACGCAGTATTTT. It is translated as CSATPGATDTQYF.

The rearrangement links TRBV7-9 to TRBJ2-7, with TRBD2 as a possible D gene (8 bases). The V gene's germline CDR1 is SEHNR and CDR2 FQNEAQ (reference sequence). The CDR3 sequence is 18 residues long. Trimming shortened V by 0 bases and J by 4 bases, and 22 bases separated the two germline ends. CDR3 amino acids: CASSLAGSGTTGRYEQYF. In DNA, the CDR3 is TGTGCCAGCAGCTTAGCGGGTAGCGGGACGACAGGGAGGTACGAGCAGTACTTC. The full variable domain, rest sourced from reference TRBV7-9 and TRBJ2-7, is DTGVSQNPRHKITKRGQNVTFRCDPISEHNRLYWYRQTLGQGPEFLTYFQNEAQLEKSRLLSDRFSAERPKGSFSTLEIQRTEQGDSAMYLCASSLAGSGTTGRYEQYFGPGTRLTVT.

This clone was picked up a small number of times. The chain joins TRBV5-1 to TRBJ1-1; tentative D call: TRBD1 (5 bases). Deletions cut 4 bases from V and 1 base from J, with 11 bases between. The CDR3 spans 14 residues. Germline V gives CDR1 SGHRS, CDR2 YFSETQ. CDR3 in amino acids: CASSAATGNTEAFF. For the CDR3, the DNA is TGCGCCAGCAGCGCCGCTACAGGGAACACTGAAGCTTTCTTT.

The rearrangement joins TRBV15 to TRBJ2-1, with TRBD2 matching 11 bases. Losses at the gene ends were 4 bases for V and 3 bases for J; bases not matched to a gene: 11. Germline CDR1 reads LNHNV; CDR2 reads YYDKDF (reference sequence). The CDR3 is made up of 18 amino acids. CDR3 amino acids: CATSNSSGRRSYYNEQFF. In nucleotides, the CDR3 is TGTGCCACCAGCAATTCTAGCGGGAGGAGGAGCTACTACAATGAGCAGTTCTTC.

In its sample, this clone was seen a few times. The J gene is TRBJ2-2, the V gene TRBV20-1; D is unresolved. CDR1 and CDR2 (germline): DFQATT, SNEGSKA (reference sequence). The CDR3 sequence is 11 residues long. Trimming cost V 5 bases and J 7 bases, with 8 bases left between them. The CDR3 region is CSALDVGELFF. CDR3 nucleotides: TGCAGTGCTTTAGATGTCGGGGAGCTGTTTTTT.

This rearrangement joins TRBV29-1 to TRBJ2-1; 7 nucleotides align to TRBD2. The J segment lost 6 bases and the V segment lost 3 bases, leaving 11 bases of the junction unmatched. This CDR3 region has 15 residues. Germline V gene data show CDR1 as SQVTM and CDR2 as ANQGSEA. This CDR3 is CSVDGGRAVLNEQFF. Here the CDR3 DNA reads TGCAGCGTTGATGGTGGGAGGGCCGTTCTCAATGAGCAGTTCTTC.

The chain joins TRBV5-8 to TRBJ2-3; D may be TRBD2 (6 bases). This CDR3 spans 14 amino acids. With 5 bases removed from V and 5 bases from J, the gap between germline ends came to 15 bases. CDR1 is SGHTS, CDR2 YDEGEE, per germline. The CDR3, as DNA: TGTGCCAGCAGATCGCGGGACCACGGAGATACGCAGTATTTT. As protein: CASRSRDHGDTQYF.

The chain couples TRBV15 to TRBJ2-4, with a weak D call TRBD2 (7 bases). The CDR3 loop spans 17 amino acids. CDR1 and CDR2 from the germline V gene are LNHNV and YYDKDF (reference sequence). Trimming shortened V by 0 bases and J by 5 bases, and 17 bases separated the two germline ends. The CDR3: CATSRESRGRGENIQYF. The CDR3 DNA sequence: TGTGCCACCAGCAGAGAGAGTAGGGGGAGGGGAGAAAACATTCAGTACTTC.

V gene TRBV6-1 combines with J gene TRBJ2-7; 7 bases match TRBD1. The CDR3 spans 14 residues. V lost 5 bases and J lost 0; bases outside the gene matches: 4. Germline CDR1 MNHNS, CDR2 SASEGT. The CDR3 DNA is TGTGCCAGCAGTCAACAGGGGTTCTCCTACGAGCAGTACTTC. This gives the protein CASSQQGFSYEQYF.

The V call is TRBV9, the J call TRBJ1-1, with a weak D call TRBD1 (5 bases). The CDR3 extends over 17 amino acids. The germline gives CDR1 SGDLS, CDR2 YYNGEE. The V end was cut by 3 bases, the J end by 0 bases, with 18 bases between. In DNA form, the CDR3 reads TGTGCCAGCAGCGCCCGGTGGGGGGGTTCTTTGAACACTGAAGCTTTCTTT. Translation gives CASSARWGGSLNTEAFF. The whole variable domain, remainder taken from reference TRBV9 and TRBJ1-1, is DSGVTQTPKHLITATGQRVTLRCSPRSGDLSVYWYQQSLDQGLQFLIQYYNGEERAKGNILERFSAQQFPDLHSELNLSSLELGDSALYFCASSARWGGSLNTEAFFGQGTRLTVV.

This clone was counted a few times. In DNA, the CDR3 is TGTGCCAGCAGCCTATACACCGGGGAGCTGTTTTTT. It codes for CASSLYTGELFF. This sequence joins TRBV7-3 and TRBJ2-2; D is uncertain. The length of the CDR3 is 12 residues. V was pared by 5 bases and J by 3 bases, with 4 bases between. Germline V lookup: CDR1 SGHTA, CDR2 FQGTGA.

The table lists this clone with a few counts. The V and J genes are TRBV4-1 and TRBJ1-2; D remains ambiguous. V dropped 1 base and J dropped 0 bases, with 12 bases sitting between them. This CDR3 region has 16 residues. The germline V gene encodes CDR1 MGHRA and CDR2 YSYEKL. The CDR3 protein is CASSQVRAAPNYGYTF. DNA of the CDR3: TGCGCCAGCAGCCAAGTGCGAGCGGCCCCTAACTATGGCTACACCTTC.

DNA for the CDR3: TGTGCCAGCACCATTTTCCCGGAGGGCAATCAGCCCCAGCATTTT. Translating gives CASTIFPEGNQPQHF. This sequence joins TRBV6-1 and TRBJ1-5; no definite D call. The length of the CDR3 is 15 residues. The V gene lost 7 bases and the J gene lost 2 bases, with 15 bases spanning the gap. Germline CDR1 is MNHNS and CDR2 is SASEGT.

This chain uses TRBV6-4 with TRBJ1-6; 12 positions match TRBD1. Germline V gene lookup returns CDR1 MRHNA and CDR2 SNTAGT. There are 13 residues in the CDR3. Trimming took 9 bases from V and 10 from J; bases not matched to a gene: 4. The CDR3 loop reads CASTGTGGSPLHF. In nucleotides, the CDR3 is TGTGCCAGTACCGGGACAGGGGGCTCACCCCTCCACTTT.